This TCR beta chain stems from a study of response to subunit inactivated influenza vaccine. Overall study results and limits: The authors offered the suggestion that each seasonal influenza vaccination recruits few new T cells.

Each CDR3 protein gets one entry after TCRdb re-called the RT-PCR reads with MiXCR. This repertoire shows about 650,000 distinct CDR3 sequences, about a sixth found once; its top ten account for around 10%. The CDR3 totals 12 residues. V gave up 4 bases and J gave up 8 bases; unmatched junction bases: 3. Germline V gives CDR1 GTSNPN, CDR2 SVGIG (reference sequence). With regard to this clonotype: The target antigen is unknown.

The starting material was PBMCs from blood, obtained about 13 days after vaccination. The clonotype was recovered from a man aged 45-65 years who received an inactivated influenza vaccine. The V call is TRBV30, the J call TRBJ2-3, with 10 bases fitting TRBD2. The chain's CDR3 is CAWKREGRTQYF. Written as DNA, the CDR3 is TGTGCCTGGAAGCGGGAGGGCCGTACGCAGTATTTT.